These 7 T cell receptor beta chains share one sample of origin, sequenced in a study of blood T cell repertoires in COVID-19. Sequencing was performed with immunoSEQ multiplex PCR; in TCRdb, only in-frame clones are kept and a portion is missing. This sample carries under 250,000 clones, about 82% of them seen once, and the ten largest clones take around 6%. Sequencing input: peripheral blood. These receptors were collected from a woman older than 75 with COVID-19, enrolled during active disease.

This rearrangement joins TRBV30 to TRBJ1-4; D not certain. Germline CDR1 reads GTSNPN; CDR2 reads SVGIG (reference sequence). CDR3 length equals 13 residues. Deletions cut 0 bases from V and 4 bases from J, with 6 bases between. The CDR3 loop reads CAWSVRVNEKLFF. The DNA of the CDR3 is TGTGCCTGGAGTGTACGGGTTAATGAAAAACTGTTTTTT.

The rearrangement uses TRBV7-2 and TRBJ2-5; 8 positions match TRBD2. Losses at the gene ends were 1 base for V and 5 bases for J; bases not matched to a gene: 9. Germline values: CDR1 SGHTA, CDR2 FQGNSA. CDR3 length: 16 amino acids. This chain's CDR3 is CASSLGSRGGRETQYF. CDR3 nucleotide sequence: TGTGCCAGCAGCTTAGGAAGTCGGGGGGGCCGTGAGACCCAGTACTTC.

The chain joins TRBV28 to TRBJ1-2; a possible D gene is TRBD1 (5 bases). CDR1 and CDR2 from the germline V gene are MDHEN and SYDVKM. With 6 bases removed from V and 4 bases from J, the gap between germline ends came to 18 bases. The CDR3 sequence is 15 residues long. The CDR3 loop reads CASSLAGKGIYGYTF. CDR3 DNA: TGTGCCAGCAGCCTGGCAGGGAAGGGAATCTATGGCTACACCTTC.

This clone was seen a single time. The V call is TRBV9, the J call TRBJ2-5, with 8 bases identical to TRBD2. Unmatched junction bases numbered 8, after V lost 3 bases and J lost 4 bases. The CDR3 consists of 15 residues. Germline-derived CDR1 and CDR2 are SGDLS and YYNGEE. The CDR3 is CASSGPRGGRETQYF. In DNA form, the CDR3 reads TGTGCCAGCAGCGGGCCCCGGGGGGGGCGAGAGACCCAGTACTTC.

The chain carries TRBV6-5 and TRBJ2-5, with D tentatively TRBD2 (5 bases). CDR1 and CDR2 (germline): MNHEY, SVGAGI. This CDR3 has 14 amino acids. The germline V and J ends were trimmed by 7 bases and 4 bases, with 16 bases remaining between them. CDR3 loop: CASTPATRTETQYF. The CDR3 DNA reads TGTGCCAGCACCCCAGCAACTAGGACAGAGACCCAGTACTTC.

The V and J genes are TRBV29-1 and TRBJ2-5; 8 bases match TRBD2. With 8 bases clipped from V and 5 bases from J, the junction kept 10 bases outside the gene matches. This CDR3 spans 13 amino acids. Germline V gene sequence: CDR1 SQVTM, CDR2 ANQGSEA. CDR3 coding DNA: TGCAGCACGTCGGGGGGGGCGCCTGAGACCCAGTACTTC. Protein sequence: CSTSGGAPETQYF. Full variable domain (outside the CDR3, taken from reference TRBV29-1 and TRBJ2-5): SAVISQKPSRDICQRGTSLTIQCQVDSQVTMMFWYRQQPGQSLTLIATANQGSEATYESGFVIDKFPISRPNLTFSTLTVSNMSPEDSSIYLCSTSGGAPETQYFGPGTRLLVL.

In nucleotides, the CDR3 is TGTGCCAGCAGCTTAGACAGGGGGCATGGGACCCAGTACTTC. Amino acids: CASSLDRGHGTQYF. The chain employs TRBV11-3 and TRBJ2-5; TRBD1 matches at 8 bases. The J segment lost 7 bases and the V segment lost 0 bases, leaving 4 bases of the junction unmatched. The CDR3 loop spans 14 amino acids. Germline-derived CDR1 and CDR2 are SGHNT and YENEEA. Supplemented by reference TRBV11-3 and TRBJ2-5, the full variable domain reads EAGVVQSPRYKIIEKKQPVAFWCNPISGHNTLYWYLQNLGQGPELLIRYENEEAVDDSQLPKDRFSAERLKGVDSTLKIQPAELGDSAVYLCASSLDRGHGTQYFGPGTRLLVL.